This T cell receptor (beta chain) comes out of a study of Ad26.COV2.S vaccination and SARS-CoV-2 variants. Study-level information: In the study, Ad26.COV2.S was injected intramuscularly once, or twice 56 days apart. General study results and limits: Total T cell responses were possibly underestimated by TCR breadth and depth analyses. Among vaccine recipients, spike-specific TCR breadth exceeded that of placebo recipients.

The V end lost 4 bases, the J end lost 1 base, and 15 bases lay between the germline ends. The CDR3 spans 16 residues. Germline V gene sequence: CDR1 MNHNS, CDR2 SASEGT. The repertoire was sequenced with immunoSEQ multiplex PCR; TCRdb's copy has only in-frame clones and lacks some. The sample includes hundreds of thousands of clones, around 89% of them seen just once. The treatment denotes: roughly 19 received Ad26.COV2.S at low or high dose, single or two shots; 5 received placebo; per-sample allocation not given. Sampling was done on day 63 after the first vaccine or placebo injection. On this clone: Its target is unknown.

V is TRBV6-1 and J is TRBJ2-3; possibly TRBD1 for D (6 bases). This sequence originates from a person aged 18 to 65 who received the Ad26.COV2.S COVID-19 vaccine or a placebo. The material sequenced was peripheral blood, taken in a trial of Ad26.COV2.S vaccine versus placebo. CDR3 nucleotides: TGTGCCAGCAGTGGCAACAGGGCGGTTGGCACAGATACGCAGTATTTT. Translating it yields CASSGNRAVGTDTQYF.